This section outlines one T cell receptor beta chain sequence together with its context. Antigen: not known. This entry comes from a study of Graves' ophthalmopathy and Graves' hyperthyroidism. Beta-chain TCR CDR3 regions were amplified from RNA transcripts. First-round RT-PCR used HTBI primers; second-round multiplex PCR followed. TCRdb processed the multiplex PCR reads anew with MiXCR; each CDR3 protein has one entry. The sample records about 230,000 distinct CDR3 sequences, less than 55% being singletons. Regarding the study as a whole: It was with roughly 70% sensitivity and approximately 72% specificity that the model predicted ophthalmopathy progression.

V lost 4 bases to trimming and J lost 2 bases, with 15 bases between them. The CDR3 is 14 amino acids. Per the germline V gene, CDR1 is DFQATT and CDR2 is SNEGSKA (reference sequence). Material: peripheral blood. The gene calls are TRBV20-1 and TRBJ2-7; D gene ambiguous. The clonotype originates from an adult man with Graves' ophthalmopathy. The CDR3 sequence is CSATQAVPPYEQYF. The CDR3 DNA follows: TGCAGTGCTACGCAGGCAGTTCCCCCCTACGAGCAGTACTTC.